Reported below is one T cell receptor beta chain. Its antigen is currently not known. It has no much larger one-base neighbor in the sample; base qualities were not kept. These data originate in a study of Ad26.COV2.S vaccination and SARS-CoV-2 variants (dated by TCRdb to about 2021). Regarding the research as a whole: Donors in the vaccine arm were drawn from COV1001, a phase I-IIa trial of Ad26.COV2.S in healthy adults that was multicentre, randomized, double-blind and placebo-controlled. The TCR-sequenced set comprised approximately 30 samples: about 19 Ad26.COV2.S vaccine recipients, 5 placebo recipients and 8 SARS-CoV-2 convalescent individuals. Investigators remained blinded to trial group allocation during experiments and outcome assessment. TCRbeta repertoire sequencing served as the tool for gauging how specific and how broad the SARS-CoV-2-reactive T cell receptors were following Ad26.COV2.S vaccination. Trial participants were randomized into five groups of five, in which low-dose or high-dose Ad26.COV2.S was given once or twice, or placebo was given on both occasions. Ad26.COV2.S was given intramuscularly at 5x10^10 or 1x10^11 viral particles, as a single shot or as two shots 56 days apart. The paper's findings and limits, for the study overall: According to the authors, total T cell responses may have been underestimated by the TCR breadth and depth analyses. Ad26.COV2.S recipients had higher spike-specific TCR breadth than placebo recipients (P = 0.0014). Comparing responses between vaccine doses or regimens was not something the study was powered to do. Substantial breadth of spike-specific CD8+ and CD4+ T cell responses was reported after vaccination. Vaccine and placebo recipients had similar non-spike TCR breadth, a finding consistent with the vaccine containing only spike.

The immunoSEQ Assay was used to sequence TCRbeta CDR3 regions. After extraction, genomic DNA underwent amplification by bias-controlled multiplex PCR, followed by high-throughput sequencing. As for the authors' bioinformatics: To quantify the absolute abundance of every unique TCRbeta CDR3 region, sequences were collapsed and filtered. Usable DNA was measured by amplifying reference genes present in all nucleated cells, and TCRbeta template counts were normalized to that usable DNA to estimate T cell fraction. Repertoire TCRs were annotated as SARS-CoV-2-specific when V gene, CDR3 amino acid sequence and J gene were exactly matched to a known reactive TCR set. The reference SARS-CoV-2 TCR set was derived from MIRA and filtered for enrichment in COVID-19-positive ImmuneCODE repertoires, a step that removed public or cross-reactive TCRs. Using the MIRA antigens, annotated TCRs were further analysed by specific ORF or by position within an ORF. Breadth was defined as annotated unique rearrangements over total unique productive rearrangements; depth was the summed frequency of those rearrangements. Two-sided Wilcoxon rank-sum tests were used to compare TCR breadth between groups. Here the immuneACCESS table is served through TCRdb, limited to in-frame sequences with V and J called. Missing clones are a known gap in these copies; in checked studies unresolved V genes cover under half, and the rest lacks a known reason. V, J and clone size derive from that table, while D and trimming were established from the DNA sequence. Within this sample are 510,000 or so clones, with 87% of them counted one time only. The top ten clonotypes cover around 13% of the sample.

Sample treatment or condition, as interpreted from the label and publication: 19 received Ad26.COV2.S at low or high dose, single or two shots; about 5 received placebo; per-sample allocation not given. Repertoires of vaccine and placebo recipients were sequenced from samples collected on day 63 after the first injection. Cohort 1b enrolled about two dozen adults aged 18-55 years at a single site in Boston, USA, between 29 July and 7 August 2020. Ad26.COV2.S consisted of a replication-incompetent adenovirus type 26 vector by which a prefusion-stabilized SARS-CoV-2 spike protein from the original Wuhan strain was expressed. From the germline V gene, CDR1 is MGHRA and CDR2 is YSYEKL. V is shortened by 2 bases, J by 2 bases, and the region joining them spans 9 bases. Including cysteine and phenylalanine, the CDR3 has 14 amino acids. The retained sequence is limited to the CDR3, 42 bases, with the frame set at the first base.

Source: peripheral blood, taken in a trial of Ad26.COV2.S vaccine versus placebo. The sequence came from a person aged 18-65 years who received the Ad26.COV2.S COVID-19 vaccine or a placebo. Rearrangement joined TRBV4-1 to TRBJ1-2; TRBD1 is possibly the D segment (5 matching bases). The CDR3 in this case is CASSQQGQNYGYTF. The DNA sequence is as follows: TGCGCCAGCAGCCAACAGGGCCAAAACTATGGCTACACCTTC.